This is a list of T cell receptor beta chains from one sample in a study of T cell responses to AZD1222 COVID-19 vaccine. Only in-frame clones appear in the TCRdb table, and some are missing; sequencing was by immunoSEQ multiplex PCR. This table has roughly 150,000 clones, roughly nine tenths appearing once. The specimen was peripheral blood, collected after recovery from COVID-19. These receptors all come from an adult who had recovered from COVID-19. CDR3s include the opening cysteine and the closing phenylalanine or tryptophan. D genes are given only for firm matches. A row's size may be missing; if present it is once, few, many or a size class.

v_call	d_call	clone_size	j_call	cdr3_nt	cdr3_aa
TRBV18	-	-	TRBJ1-5	TGTGCCAGCTCACCACTGGAGGATCAGCCCCAGCATTTT	CASSPLEDQPQHF
TRBV5-5	-	-	TRBJ2-3	TGTGCCAGCAGGACTTCTAGTGGCACAGATACGCAGTATTTT	CASRTSSGTDTQYF
TRBV10-3	TRBD2	-	TRBJ2-1	TGTGCCATCAGTGCCACGACTAGCGGGAGCCGCGATGAGCAGTTCTTC	CAISATTSGSRDEQFF
TRBV11-2	TRBD1	-	TRBJ2-2	TGTGCCAGCAGCTCCGGGACAGCGAACACCGGGGAGCTGTTTTTT	CASSSGTANTGELFF
TRBV5-4	TRBD2	few	TRBJ2-1	TGTGCCAGCAGCTTGGGGGCTAGCGGGGGGGCCAATGAGCAGTTCTTC	CASSLGASGGANEQFF
TRBV4-1	TRBD2	-	TRBJ2-5	TGCGCCAGCAGCCAACTACCGGGACTAGCGGGAGGAGGGCAAGAGACCCAGTACTTC	CASSQLPGLAGGGQETQYF
TRBV2	-	-	TRBJ2-5	TGTGCCAGCAGCCCTCTAGGGCGCCACGAGACCCAGTACTTC	CASSPLGRHETQYF
TRBV5-8	TRBD2	-	TRBJ2-1	TGTGCCAGCAGCTTGGCTCCCAGGACTAGCGGATTGCACAATGAGCAGTTCTTC	CASSLAPRTSGLHNEQFF
TRBV6-2/TRBV6-3	-	-	TRBJ1-5	TGTGCCAGCAGTTACAACCGCAATCAACCCCAGCATTTT	CASSYNRNQPQHF
TRBV7-2	-	few	TRBJ2-5	TGTGCCAGCAGCTTAAGCTTCCAAGAGACCCAGTACTTC	CASSLSFQETQYF
TRBV4-1	-	once	TRBJ1-2	TGCGCCAGCAGCCAGTTACTCCGGGACACGCGCATCTACACCTTC	CASSQLLRDTRIYTF
TRBV6-4	-	-	TRBJ2-5	TGTGCCAGCAGCCAAGGGGCGGGAGAGACCCAGTACTTC	CASSQGAGETQYF
TRBV28	-	-	TRBJ2-7	TGTGCCAGCAGTCCTTGGGGGACGGGCTACGAGCAGTACTTC	CASSPWGTGYEQYF
TRBV18	TRBD1	-	TRBJ1-2	TGTGCCAGCTCCCCGACAGGGGGAGACTATGGCTACACCTTC	CASSPTGGDYGYTF
TRBV28	TRBD2	-	TRBJ2-1	TGTGCCAGCAGTTTTTCACTAATACTAGCGGGAGGGAGTGGTGAGCAGTTCTTC	CASSFSLILAGGSGEQFF
TRBV5-1	TRBD1	-	TRBJ1-4	TGCGCCAGCAGTTACGGGACAGGGGAAGAAAAACTGTTTTTT	CASSYGTGEEKLFF
TRBV7-9	TRBD1	few	TRBJ1-4	TGTGCCAGCAGCTTCACGGACAGGGGAAAACTGTTTTTT	CASSFTDRGKLFF
TRBV15	-	-	TRBJ1-3	TGTGCCACCAGCAGAGATGGGACCCGCGGAAACACCATATATTTT	CATSRDGTRGNTIYF
TRBV19	TRBD1	-	TRBJ2-5	TGTGCCAGTAGTAGGGACAGGGTAGAGACCCAGTACTTC	CASSRDRVETQYF
TRBV10-3	-	-	TRBJ2-5	TGTGCCATCAGTGAGTCGAGGGGTTCTCAAGAGACCCAGTACTTC	CAISESRGSQETQYF
TRBV19	TRBD1	-	TRBJ2-5	TGTGCCAGTAGTCTGGGACAGCACCAAGAGACCCAGTACTTC	CASSLGQHQETQYF
TRBV4-3	-	once	TRBJ1-2	TGCGCCAGCAGCCAGGCGCTAGGGGCAGGGGCGTCCTATGGCTACACCTTC	CASSQALGAGASYGYTF
TRBV7-2	TRBD1	-	TRBJ1-5	TGTGCCAGCAGCTTAACCGGGACAGGGACCCTGGGTCCCCAGCATTTT	CASSLTGTGTLGPQHF
TRBV19	-	-	TRBJ2-7	TGTGCCAGTAGTCCCCCGGACAGCTACGAGCAGTACTTC	CASSPPDSYEQYF
TRBV18	-	-	TRBJ2-1	TGTGCCAGCTCACCACCGGACGGGAACAATGAGCAGTTCTTC	CASSPPDGNNEQFF
TRBV27	-	-	TRBJ1-1	TGTGCCAGCAGCTACAGGATCTATTTCACTGAAGCTTTCTTT	CASSYRIYFTEAFF
TRBV18	TRBD1	-	TRBJ1-1	TGTGCCAGCTCATCGGGACAGGGGGCTCTGAACACTGAAGCTTTCTTT	CASSSGQGALNTEAFF
TRBV18	-	-	TRBJ1-2	TGTGCCAGCTCACCCGACCTTCAGGGGAACGACTATGGCTACACCTTC	CASSPDLQGNDYGYTF
TRBV7-9	-	few	TRBJ2-4	TGTGCCAGCAGTCCCGGGGGCAGGCCCCACATTCAGTACTTC	CASSPGGRPHIQYF
TRBV28	TRBD1	-	TRBJ1-5	TGTGCCAGCAGTGGCTCCGGGACAGGGGGCGAGACCCACAATCAGCCCCAGCATTTT	CASSGSGTGGETHNQPQHF
TRBV18	-	-	TRBJ2-1	TGTGCCAGCTCGCCAAGACCCGACAATGAGCAGTTCTTC	CASSPRPDNEQFF
TRBV7-2	-	-	TRBJ2-2	TGTGCCAGCAGCTTTAGGGTTAGGCTCAGGGGAGTTGGCACCGGGGAGCTGTTTTTT	CASSFRVRLRGVGTGELFF
TRBV19	-	-	TRBJ2-7	TGTGCCAGTAGTATAGCCCTACATTGGGCCGAGCAGTACTTC	CASSIALHWAEQYF
TRBV7-2	-	-	TRBJ1-2	TGTGCCAGCAGCCCCGGAGGGGGTGGCTACACCTTC	CASSPGGGGYTF
TRBV3-1/TRBV3-2	-	-	TRBJ1-2	TGTGCCAGCAGCCAAGATCGGAGGGCACCATTGCGAGGCTACACCTTC	CASSQDRRAPLRGYTF